This T cell receptor beta chain is from a study of T-cell reconstitution after alpha-beta-depleted transplantation in children. The germline gives CDR1 SQVTM, CDR2 ANQGSEA. The ends lost 7 bases at V and 8 bases at J; junction bases unmatched: 13. The CDR3 is 13 residues long. Construction of the TCRbeta library involved unique molecular identifiers. Via MiXCR, TCRdb re-called the PCR reads, giving one row per CDR3 protein. The sample records nearly 550,000 distinct CDR3 sequences, 18% being singletons. The chain is built from TRBV29-1 and TRBJ1-2, with TRBD1 matching over 7 bases. The specimen comprised PBMCs from the stem cell graft donor, sampled from the stem cell graft. This receptor was obtained from a human donor who donated a stem cell graft to a child with acute lymphoblastic leukemia. CDR3 nucleotide sequence: TGCAGCGGCCGTGACAGGGCCGGCCGGGGCTACACCTTC. This sequence encodes CSGRDRAGRGYTF.